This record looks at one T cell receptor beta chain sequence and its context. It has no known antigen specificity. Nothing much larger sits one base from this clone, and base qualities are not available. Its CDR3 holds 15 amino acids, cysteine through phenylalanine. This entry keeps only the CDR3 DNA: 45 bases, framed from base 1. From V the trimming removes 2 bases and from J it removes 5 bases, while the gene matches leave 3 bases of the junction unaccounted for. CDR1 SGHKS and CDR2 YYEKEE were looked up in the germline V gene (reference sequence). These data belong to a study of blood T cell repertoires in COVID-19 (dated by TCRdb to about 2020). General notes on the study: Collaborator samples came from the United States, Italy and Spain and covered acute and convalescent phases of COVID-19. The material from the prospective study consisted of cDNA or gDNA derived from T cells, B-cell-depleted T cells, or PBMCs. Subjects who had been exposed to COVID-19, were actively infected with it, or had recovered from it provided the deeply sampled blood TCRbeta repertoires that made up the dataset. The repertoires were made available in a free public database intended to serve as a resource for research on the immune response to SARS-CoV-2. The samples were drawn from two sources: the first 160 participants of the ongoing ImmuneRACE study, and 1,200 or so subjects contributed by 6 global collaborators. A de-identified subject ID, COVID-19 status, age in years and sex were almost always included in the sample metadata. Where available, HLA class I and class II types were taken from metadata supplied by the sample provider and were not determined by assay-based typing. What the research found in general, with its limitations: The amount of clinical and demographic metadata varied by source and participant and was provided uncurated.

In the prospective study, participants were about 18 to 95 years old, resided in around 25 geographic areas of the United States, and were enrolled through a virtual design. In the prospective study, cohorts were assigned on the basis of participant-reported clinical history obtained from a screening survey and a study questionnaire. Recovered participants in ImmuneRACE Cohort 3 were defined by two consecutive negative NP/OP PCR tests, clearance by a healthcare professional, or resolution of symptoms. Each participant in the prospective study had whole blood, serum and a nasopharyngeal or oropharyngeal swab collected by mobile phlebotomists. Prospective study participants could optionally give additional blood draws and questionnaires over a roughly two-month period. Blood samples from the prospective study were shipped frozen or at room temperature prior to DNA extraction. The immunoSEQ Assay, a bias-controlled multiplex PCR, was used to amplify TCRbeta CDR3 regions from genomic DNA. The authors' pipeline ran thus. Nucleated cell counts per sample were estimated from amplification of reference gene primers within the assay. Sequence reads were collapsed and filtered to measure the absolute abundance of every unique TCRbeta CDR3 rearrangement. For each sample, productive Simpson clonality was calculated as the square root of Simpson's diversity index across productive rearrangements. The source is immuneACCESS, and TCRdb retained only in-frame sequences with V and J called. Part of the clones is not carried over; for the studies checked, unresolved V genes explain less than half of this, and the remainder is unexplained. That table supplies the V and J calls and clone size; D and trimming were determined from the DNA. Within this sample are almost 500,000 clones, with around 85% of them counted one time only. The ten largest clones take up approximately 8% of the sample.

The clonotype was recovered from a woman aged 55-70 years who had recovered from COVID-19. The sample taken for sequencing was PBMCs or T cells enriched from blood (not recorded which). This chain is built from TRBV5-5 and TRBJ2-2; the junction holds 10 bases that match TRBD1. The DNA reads TGTGCCAGCAGCTTTTTGGACAGGGGGACCGGGGAGCTGTTTTTT. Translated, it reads CASSFLDRGTGELFF.